This T cell receptor (beta chain) was documented in a study of blood T cell repertoires in COVID-19. The cohort comprised adults aged roughly 18 to 100 years residing in about 25 US areas. Self-reported history from a screening survey and questionnaire set each donor's cohort. Before being deemed recovered, Cohort 3 donors had two negative PCRs, clearance, or symptom resolution. Only in-frame clones appear in the TCRdb table, and some are missing; sequencing was by immunoSEQ multiplex PCR. The top ten hold around 1.9% of the sample, which has a few hundred thousand clones, about nine tenths seen once. Trimming took off 10 bases at V and 5 bases at J, with 17 bases between the two ends. This CDR3 spans 13 amino acids. Germline values: CDR1 MNHEY, CDR2 SVGAGI.

Sequencing was performed on PBMCs or T cells enriched from blood (not recorded which). This receptor was identified in a woman aged 55-70 years who had recovered from COVID-19. The chain carries TRBV6-5 and TRBJ1-2; possible D gene TRBD1, 5 bases. Here the CDR3 reads CATQAREGYGYTF. CDR3 bases: TGTGCCACCCAGGCCAGGGAGGGGTATGGCTACACCTTC.